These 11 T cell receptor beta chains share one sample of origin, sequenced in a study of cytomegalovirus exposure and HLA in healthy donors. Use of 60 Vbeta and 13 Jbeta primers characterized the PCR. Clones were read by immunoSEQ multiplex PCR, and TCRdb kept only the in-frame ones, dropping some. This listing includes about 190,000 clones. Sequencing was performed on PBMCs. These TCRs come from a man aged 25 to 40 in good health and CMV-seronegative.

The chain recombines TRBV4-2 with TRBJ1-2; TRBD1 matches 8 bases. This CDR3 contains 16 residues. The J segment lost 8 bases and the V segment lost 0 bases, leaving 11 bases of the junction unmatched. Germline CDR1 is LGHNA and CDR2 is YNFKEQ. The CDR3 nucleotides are TGTGCCAGCAGCCAAGATTGGGGGCAGGGGGCGGGGGGCTACACCTTC. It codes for CASSQDWGQGAGGYTF.

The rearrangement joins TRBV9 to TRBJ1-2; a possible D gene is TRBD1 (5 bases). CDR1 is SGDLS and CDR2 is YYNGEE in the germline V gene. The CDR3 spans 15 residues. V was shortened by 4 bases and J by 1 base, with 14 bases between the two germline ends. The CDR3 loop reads CASSLEGDFNYGYTF. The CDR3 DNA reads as TGTGCCAGCAGCCTAGAAGGGGACTTTAACTATGGCTACACCTTC.

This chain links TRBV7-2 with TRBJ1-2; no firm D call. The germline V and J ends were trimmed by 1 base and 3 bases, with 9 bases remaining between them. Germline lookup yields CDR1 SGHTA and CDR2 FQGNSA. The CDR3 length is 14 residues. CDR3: CASSLGQDDYGYTF. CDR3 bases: TGTGCCAGCAGCTTAGGGCAGGATGACTATGGCTACACCTTC.

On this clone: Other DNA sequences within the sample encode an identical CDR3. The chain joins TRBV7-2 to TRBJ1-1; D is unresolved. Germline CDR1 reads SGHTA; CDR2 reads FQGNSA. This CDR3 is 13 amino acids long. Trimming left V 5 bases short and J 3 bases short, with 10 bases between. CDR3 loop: CASSPTRDTEAFF. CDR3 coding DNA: TGTGCCAGCAGCCCCACCCGGGACACTGAAGCTTTCTTT.

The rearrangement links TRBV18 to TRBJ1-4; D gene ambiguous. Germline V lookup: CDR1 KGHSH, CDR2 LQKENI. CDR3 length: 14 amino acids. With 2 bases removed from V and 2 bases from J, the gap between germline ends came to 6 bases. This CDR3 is CASSPGETNEKLFF. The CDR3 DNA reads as TGTGCCAGCTCACCAGGGGAGACTAATGAAAAACTGTTTTTT.

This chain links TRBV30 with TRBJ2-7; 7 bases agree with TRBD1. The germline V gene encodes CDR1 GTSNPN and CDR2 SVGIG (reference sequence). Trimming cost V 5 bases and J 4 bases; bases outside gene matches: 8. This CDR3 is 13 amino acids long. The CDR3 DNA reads TGTGCCTGGGCCCGGGACAGAGAGTACGAGCAGTACTTC. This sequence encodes CAWARDREYEQYF.

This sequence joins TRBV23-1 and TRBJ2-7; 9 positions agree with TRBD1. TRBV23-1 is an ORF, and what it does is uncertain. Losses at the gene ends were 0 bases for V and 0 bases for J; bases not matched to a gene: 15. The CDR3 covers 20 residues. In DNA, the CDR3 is TGCGCCAGCAGTCAATCGCCGGGGACCACACAGGGGGCTGCCTCCTACGAGCAGTACTTC. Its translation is CASSQSPGTTQGAASYEQYF.

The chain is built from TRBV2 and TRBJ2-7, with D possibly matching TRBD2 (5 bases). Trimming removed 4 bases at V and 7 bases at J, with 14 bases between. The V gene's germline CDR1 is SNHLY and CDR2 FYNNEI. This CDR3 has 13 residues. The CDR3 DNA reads TGTGCCAGCAGTGTCGCCGTTGCGGGTGAGCAGTACTTC. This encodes CASSVAVAGEQYF.

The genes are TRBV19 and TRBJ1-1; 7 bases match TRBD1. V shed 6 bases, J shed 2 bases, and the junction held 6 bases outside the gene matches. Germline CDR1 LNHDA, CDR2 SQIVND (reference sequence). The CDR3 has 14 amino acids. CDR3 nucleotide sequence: TGTGCCAGTAGGAGAGACAGGGTAAACACTGAAGCTTTCTTT. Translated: CASRRDRVNTEAFF.

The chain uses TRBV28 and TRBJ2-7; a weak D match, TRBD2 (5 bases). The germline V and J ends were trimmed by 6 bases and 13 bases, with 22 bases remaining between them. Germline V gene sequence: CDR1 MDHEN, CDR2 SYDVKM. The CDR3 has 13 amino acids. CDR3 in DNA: TGTGCCAGCAGCCCCACAGTACTAGAAACAATATACTTC. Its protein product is CASSPTVLETIYF.

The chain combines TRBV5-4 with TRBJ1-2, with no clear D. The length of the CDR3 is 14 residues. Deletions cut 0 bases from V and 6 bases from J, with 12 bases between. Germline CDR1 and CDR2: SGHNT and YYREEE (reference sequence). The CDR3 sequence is CASSLVGQVHGYTF. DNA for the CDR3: TGTGCCAGCAGCTTGGTGGGCCAGGTCCATGGCTACACCTTC.